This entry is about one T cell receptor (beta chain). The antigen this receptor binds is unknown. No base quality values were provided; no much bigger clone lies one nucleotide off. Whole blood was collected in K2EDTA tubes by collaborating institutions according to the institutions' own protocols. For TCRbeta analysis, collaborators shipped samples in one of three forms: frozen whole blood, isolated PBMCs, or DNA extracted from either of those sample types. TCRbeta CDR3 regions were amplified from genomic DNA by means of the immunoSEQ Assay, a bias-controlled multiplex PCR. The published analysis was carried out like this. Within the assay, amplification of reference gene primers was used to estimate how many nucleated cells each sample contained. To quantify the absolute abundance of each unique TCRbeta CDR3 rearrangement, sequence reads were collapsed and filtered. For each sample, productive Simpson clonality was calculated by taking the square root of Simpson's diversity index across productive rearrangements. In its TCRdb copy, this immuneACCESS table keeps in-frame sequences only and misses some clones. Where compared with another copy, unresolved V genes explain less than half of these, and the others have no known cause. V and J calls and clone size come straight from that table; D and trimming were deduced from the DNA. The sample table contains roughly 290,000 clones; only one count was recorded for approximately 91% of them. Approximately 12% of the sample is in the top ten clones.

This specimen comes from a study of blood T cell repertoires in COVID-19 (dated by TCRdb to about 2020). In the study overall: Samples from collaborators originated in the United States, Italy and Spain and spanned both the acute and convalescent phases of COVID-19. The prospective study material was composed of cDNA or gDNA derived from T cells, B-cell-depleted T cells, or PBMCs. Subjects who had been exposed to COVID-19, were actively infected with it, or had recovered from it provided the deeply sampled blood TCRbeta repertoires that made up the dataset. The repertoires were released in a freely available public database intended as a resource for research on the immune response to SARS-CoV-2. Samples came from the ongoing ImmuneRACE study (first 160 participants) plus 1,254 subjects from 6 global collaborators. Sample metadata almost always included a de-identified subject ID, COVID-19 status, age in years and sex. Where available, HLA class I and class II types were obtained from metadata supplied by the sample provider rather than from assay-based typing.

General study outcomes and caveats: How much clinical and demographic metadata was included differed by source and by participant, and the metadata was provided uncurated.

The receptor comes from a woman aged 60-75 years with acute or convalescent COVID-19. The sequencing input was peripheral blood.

CDR3 loop: CASSPSGGPYNEQFF. The nucleotide sequence reads as follows: TGTGCCAGCAGCCCTAGCGGGGGGCCTTACAATGAGCAGTTCTTC. The chain employs TRBV3-1 (or the pseudogene TRBV3-2) and TRBJ2-1; TRBD2 aligns with 11 central bases. The CDR3, cysteine through phenylalanine, is 15 amino acids long. Of all the DNA, just the CDR3 is kept, 45 bases in frame from base 1. The germline V gene (reference sequence) sets CDR1 to LGHDT and CDR2 to YNNKEL. V loses 4 bases at its end and J loses 4 bases; junction bases beyond the gene matches: 3.